The rows below give T cell receptor beta chains drawn from one sample of a study of shared clonotypes between healthy human individuals. Here immunoSEQ multiplex PCR was the method, and the copy in TCRdb shows in-frame clones only, minus some. This table has 2 million to 2.5 million clones, over 90% appearing once. Input material: naive CD4+ T cells from PBMCs. The receptors derive from a young man in good health. Some clones in this sample may be carry-over from other donors' samples. The CDR3 runs from the conserved cysteine through the conserved F or W. Fields, in order: J gene, V gene, CDR3 protein.

J: TRBJ2-3; V: TRBV6-1; CDR3: CASNTAGRGDTQYF
J: TRBJ2-7; V: TRBV18; CDR3: CASSSGRVSYEQYF
J: TRBJ1-1; V: TRBV5-1; CDR3: CASSLSGARMGTEAFF
J: TRBJ2-2; V: TRBV7-8; CDR3: CASSFEFYPNTGELFF
J: TRBJ1-4; V: TRBV7-3; CDR3: CASSPSGTATEKLFF
J: TRBJ1-2; V: TRBV2; CDR3: CASSALQGFHGYTF
J: TRBJ1-1; V: TRBV6-5; CDR3: CASGNTEAFF
J: TRBJ2-1; V: TRBV6-4; CDR3: CASRWVEGSSYNEQFF
J: TRBJ2-5; V: TRBV4-2; CDR3: CASSQDIPRETQYF
J: TRBJ2-3; V: TRBV28; CDR3: CASSLWQGNTDTQYF
J: TRBJ1-4; V: TRBV4-1; CDR3: CASSQDRQMYEKLFF
J: TRBJ2-1; V: TRBV28; CDR3: CASSILAGTYNEQFF
J: TRBJ2-7; V: TRBV28; CDR3: CASSLANSGRGNEQYF
J: TRBJ1-5; V: TRBV7-8; CDR3: CASSLATGPGNQPQHF
J: TRBJ2-5; V: TRBV10-3; CDR3: CAIRGEAWGTQYF
J: TRBJ2-2; V: TRBV18; CDR3: CASSHPPGKNTGELFF
J: TRBJ2-3; V: TRBV28; CDR3: CASSPRRVDTQYF
J: TRBJ1-4; V: TRBV6-5; CDR3: CASRRPRNEKLFF
J: TRBJ1-4; V: TRBV5-6; CDR3: CASSSDGPNEKLFF
J: TRBJ2-3; V: TRBV2; CDR3: CASSGQGLWADTQYF
J: TRBJ1-1; V: TRBV13; CDR3: CASSFLAANTEAFF
J: TRBJ1-1; V: TRBV28; CDR3: CATYRVKGAEAFF
J: TRBJ2-3; V: TRBV5-1; CDR3: CASSLGWTSTDTQYF
J: TRBJ2-1; V: TRBV4-2; CDR3: CASRGGASGSREQFF
J: TRBJ2-7; V: TRBV28; CDR3: CASSLLAGGYEQYF
J: TRBJ2-2; V: TRBV7-2; CDR3: CASSLAQERTNTGELFF
J: TRBJ2-3; V: TRBV5-1; CDR3: CASSLGTGTDTQYF
J: TRBJ2-7; V: TRBV6-1; CDR3: CAGRAGGYEQYF
J: TRBJ2-7; V: TRBV5-1; CDR3: CASSDLRGVEQYF
J: TRBJ2-7; V: TRBV4-3; CDR3: CASSQDGLAGGREQYF
J: TRBJ2-5; V: TRBV28; CDR3: CASRGKGETQYF
J: TRBJ2-1; V: TRBV19; CDR3: CASRARGSGNHNEQFF
J: TRBJ2-5; V: TRBV5-1; CDR3: CASQVLAGVSETQYF
J: TRBJ2-7; V: TRBV7-9; CDR3: CASSLELAYEQYF
J: TRBJ2-7; V: TRBV7-9; CDR3: CASSVGGVAEQYF
J: TRBJ1-1; V: TRBV2; CDR3: CASSEVEAFF
J: TRBJ1-5; V: TRBV5-1; CDR3: CASSATEGAQPQHF
J: TRBJ2-1; V: TRBV6-1; CDR3: CASSPSGSSYNEQFF
J: TRBJ2-5; V: TRBV11-3; CDR3: CASSRTGYGTQYF
J: TRBJ2-7; V: TRBV29-1; CDR3: CSVVSFSVRPYEQYF
J: TRBJ1-5; V: TRBV28; CDR3: CASSTNQPQHF
J: TRBJ1-3; V: TRBV5-4; CDR3: CASSLGRESGNTIYF
J: TRBJ2-7; V: TRBV6-5; CDR3: CASSHRQGRIDEQYF
J: TRBJ1-1; V: TRBV11-2; CDR3: CASSLVQGRFEAFF
J: TRBJ2-7; V: TRBV6-1; CDR3: CASTPTGGVYEQYF
J: TRBJ2-2; V: TRBV10-3; CDR3: CAISPSDRGLLSTGELFF
J: TRBJ2-1; V: TRBV7-3; CDR3: CASSPQGGAYNEQFF
J: TRBJ2-5; V: TRBV7-3; CDR3: CASSLSGAQEIQYF
J: TRBJ1-1; V: TRBV15; CDR3: CATSRVGTEAFF
J: TRBJ1-2; V: TRBV5-1; CDR3: CASSSGGEVWGYTF
J: TRBJ2-7; V: TRBV27; CDR3: CASSSRFEQYF
J: TRBJ1-2; V: TRBV28; CDR3: CASSSPSGGSRNNYGYTF
J: TRBJ2-2; V: TRBV18; CDR3: CASSQAGAPGTGELFF
J: TRBJ2-1; V: TRBV2; CDR3: CARPRLGSYNEQFF
J: TRBJ2-3; V: TRBV19; CDR3: CASSISRGMDTQYF
J: TRBJ2-3; V: TRBV4-3; CDR3: CASSKRQGTDTQYF
J: TRBJ1-5; V: TRBV23-1; CDR3: CASSQSFGGGSNQPQHF
J: TRBJ2-4; V: TRBV2; CDR3: CASSEVTAEDIQYF
J: TRBJ1-1; V: TRBV5-4; CDR3: CASSLLTGGTFF